The 17 T cell receptor beta chains below all came from one sample that was sequenced in a study of blood T cell repertoires in COVID-19. Measured with immunoSEQ multiplex PCR; TCRdb has only the in-frame clones, and not every one. Of 60,000 to 75,000 clones in the sample, roughly 80% are singletons; the top ten hold 8.5% to 10%. The sample was peripheral blood. Receptors were obtained from a woman in her 50s with acute or convalescent COVID-19.

CDR3 coding DNA: TGCAGTGCTAGGTCAACAGATACGCAGTATTTT. Encoded protein: CSARSTDTQYF. V is TRBV20-1 and J is TRBJ2-3; the D is unclear. V was cut by 3 bases and J by 3 bases, with 4 bases left in between. Looked up from germline, CDR1 is DFQATT and CDR2 is SNEGSKA (reference sequence). The CDR3 extends over 11 amino acids.

This clone was observed once. V and J are TRBV6-5 and TRBJ2-1; 8 nucleotides align to TRBD2. The CDR3 is 14 residues long. The V gene's germline CDR1 is MNHEY and CDR2 SVGAGI. The V gene end was trimmed by 4 bases and the J gene end by 8 bases; junction bases not matched to a gene: 7. The CDR3 loop is CASSLSGGFDEQFF. In nucleotides, the CDR3 is TGTGCCAGCAGTTTGAGCGGGGGCTTCGATGAGCAGTTCTTC.

V usage is TRBV7-8 and J usage is TRBJ1-2; D unclear. This CDR3 is 12 amino acids long. The V and J ends lost 5 bases and 5 bases respectively, with 9 bases between them. CDR1 is SGHVS, CDR2 FQNEAQ, per germline. The CDR3 DNA sequence: TGTGCCAGCAGCCCCACCCAGTATGGCTACACCTTC. As protein: CASSPTQYGYTF.

The rearrangement joins TRBV2 to TRBJ2-5; D is unresolved. Germline CDR1 is SNHLY and CDR2 is FYNNEI. The CDR3 is 13 amino acids. The V gene lost 2 bases and the J gene lost 4 bases, with 8 bases spanning the gap. The CDR3 coding sequence is TGTGCCAGCAGTGAACATGTTTCAGAGACCCAGTACTTC. Protein sequence: CASSEHVSETQYF.

CDR3 in amino acids: CASSFIGSWDREFTEAFF. For the CDR3, the DNA is TGTGCCAGCAGTTTCATTGGGAGTTGGGACAGGGAGTTCACTGAAGCTTTCTTT. The chain joins TRBV28 to TRBJ1-1; 9 bases line up with TRBD1. Germline CDR1 and CDR2: MDHEN and SYDVKM. V gave up 3 bases and J gave up 4 bases; unmatched junction bases: 15. This CDR3 region has 18 residues.

This chain links TRBV27 with TRBJ2-1; D is unclear. The V end lost 7 bases, the J end lost 1 base, and 14 bases lay between the germline ends. CDR1 and CDR2 from the germline V gene are MNHEY and SMNVEV (reference sequence). The CDR3 loop spans 15 amino acids. The CDR3 loop reads CASKPQRTSYNEQFF. The CDR3 DNA is TGTGCCAGCAAGCCCCAGCGCACTTCCTACAATGAGCAGTTCTTC.

V is TRBV2 and J is TRBJ1-1; a possible D gene is TRBD1 (5 bases). Trimming left V 6 bases short and J 5 bases short, with 13 bases between. Germline V CDR1 and CDR2: SNHLY, FYNNEI. CDR3 length equals 13 residues. Written as DNA, the CDR3 is TGTGCCAGCAGCCCAAATCGGGGGACTGAAGCTTTCTTT. Translated, it gives CASSPNRGTEAFF.

The chain joins TRBV29-1 to TRBJ1-2; 11 bases are shared with TRBD1. The V gene's germline CDR1 is SQVTM and CDR2 ANQGSEA. This CDR3 region has 13 residues. CDR3: CRAGGQGERGYTF. The CDR3 DNA follows: TGCAGGGCCGGGGGACAGGGGGAACGTGGCTACACCTTC.

This chain joins TRBV11-3 and TRBJ1-3, with D possibly being TRBD1 (6 bases). Germline CDR1 is SGHNT and CDR2 is YENEEA. V lost 5 bases and J 1 base, leaving 9 bases between the germline ends. This CDR3 is built from 14 residues. CDR3 in amino acids: CASSAGDSGNTIYF. CDR3 bases: TGTGCCAGCAGCGCAGGGGATTCTGGAAACACCATATATTTT. The entire variable domain, with the rest obtained from reference TRBV11-3 and TRBJ1-3, is as follows: EAGVVQSPRYKIIEKKQPVAFWCNPISGHNTLYWYLQNLGQGPELLIRYENEEAVDDSQLPKDRFSAERLKGVDSTLKIQPAELGDSAVYLCASSAGDSGNTIYFGEGSWLTVV.

This clone has more than one count but fewer than ten. The rearrangement links TRBV9 to TRBJ2-7; 9 bases are shared with TRBD2. The germline V gene has CDR1 SGDLS and CDR2 YYNGEE. Trimming took 0 bases from V and 3 from J; bases not matched to a gene: 4. This CDR3 is built from 15 residues. This chain's CDR3 is CASSVGPSGIYEQYF. The CDR3 coding sequence is TGTGCCAGCAGCGTAGGCCCTAGCGGGATCTACGAGCAGTACTTC.

The chain has TRBV19 and TRBJ2-3, with D possibly TRBD2 on 6 matching bases. The CDR3 sequence is 15 residues long. The germline V and J ends were trimmed by 5 bases and 2 bases, with 14 bases remaining between them. The germline gives CDR1 LNHDA, CDR2 SQIVND (reference sequence). DNA of the CDR3: TGTGCCAGTAGTCCGACGGGACTCCCCACAGATACGCAGTATTTT. Translating gives CASSPTGLPTDTQYF. The complete variable domain, with remaining parts taken from reference TRBV19 and TRBJ2-3, reads DGGITQSPKYLFRKEGQNVTLSCEQNLNHDAMYWYRQDPGQGLRLIYYSQIVNDFQKGDIAEGYSVSREKKESFPLTVTSAQKNPTAFYLCASSPTGLPTDTQYFGPGTRLTVL.

This clone was observed many times. The J gene is TRBJ1-1, the V gene TRBV10-3, with TRBD1 matching 8 bases. The CDR3 is 14 amino acids. V was pared by 6 bases and J by 5 bases, with 8 bases of the junction left unmatched. Germline lookup yields CDR1 ENHRY and CDR2 SYGVKD. CDR3: CAISSDRGRTEAFF. CDR3 DNA sequence: TGTGCCATCAGCAGCGACAGGGGACGAACTGAAGCTTTCTTT.

This clone has only one observation. The chain is built from TRBV10-3 and TRBJ1-1; no clear D gene. With 7 bases removed from V and 0 bases from J, the gap between germline ends came to 9 bases. There are 13 residues in the CDR3. Germline CDR1 is ENHRY and CDR2 is SYGVKD. The CDR3 bases are TGTGCCATCAAGGAGTTAATGAACACTGAAGCTTTCTTT. Translation: CAIKELMNTEAFF.

The chain is built from TRBV2 and TRBJ2-1; 8 nucleotides line up with TRBD2. The ends lost 7 bases at V and 16 bases at J; junction bases unmatched: 12. The CDR3 totals 12 residues. Germline values: CDR1 SNHLY, CDR2 FYNNEI. The CDR3 loop reads CASMASSGRKFF. The DNA of the CDR3 is TGTGCCAGCATGGCATCTAGCGGGCGGAAATTCTTC.

The chain employs TRBV7-2 and TRBJ2-1; the match to TRBD1 covers 7 bases. The V gene's germline CDR1 is SGHTA and CDR2 FQGNSA. V was pared by 7 bases and J by 8 bases, with 14 bases of the junction left unmatched. This CDR3 is 15 amino acids long. The CDR3 loop reads CASTPNYRGADEQFF. DNA for the CDR3: TGTGCCAGCACCCCCAACTACAGGGGCGCCGATGAGCAGTTCTTC. Based on the CDR3 plus reference TRBV7-2 and TRBJ2-1, the full variable domain is GAGVSQSPSNKVTEKGKDVELRCDPISGHTALYWYRQSLGQGLEFLIYFQGNSAPDKSGLPSDRFSAERTGGSVSTLTIQRTQQEDSAVYLCASTPNYRGADEQFFGPGTRLTVL.

This clone has a handful of counts. This chain joins TRBV21-1 and TRBJ1-1; TRBD1, the table's D call, was not compared with the DNA. TRBV21-1 is a recognized pseudogene. This CDR3 spans 16 amino acids. The CDR3 here is CASSIPLRQEDTEAFF. The CDR3, as DNA: TGTGCCAGCAGCATCCCACTGAGACAGGAGGACACTGAAGCTTTCTTT.

V gene TRBV10-3 combines with J gene TRBJ2-7; 7 nucleotides agree with TRBD1. CDR3 size: 12 residues. Germline values: CDR1 ENHRY, CDR2 SYGVKD. V lost 6 bases, J lost 2 bases, and 1 base stayed unmatched. Here the CDR3 DNA reads TGTGCCATCAGGGGACAGACCTACGAGCAGTACTTC. Protein sequence: CAIRGQTYEQYF.